A selection of T cell receptor beta chains follows, all from one sample in a study of CD8 T cell repertoires and HIV-1 epitope variants. Profiling relied on immunoSEQ multiplex PCR, and the TCRdb table lists in-frame clones only, not all of them. The data hold over 1,500 clones, with 73% observed a single time. These receptors' antigens are unknown. Sequenced: cultured CD8+ T cells derived from PBMCs. These receptors were collected from a male donor with HIV. The CDR3 runs from the conserved cysteine through the conserved F or W. The order of the fields is J gene, V gene, CDR3 length, clone size, D gene, CDR3 DNA, CDR3 protein. D genes are given only for firm matches. Size is omitted from some rows. Given values are once, few, many or a class for expanded clones.

>TRBJ2-5|TRBV5-5|15|-|-
TGTGCCAGCAGCTCACCCGTGGACAGTCCGGAGACCCAGTACTTC
CASSSPVDSPETQYF
>TRBJ1-5|TRBV5-8|15|once|-
TGTGCCAGCAGTTTGACAACCATTAGCAATCAGCCCCAGCATTTT
CASSLTTISNQPQHF
>TRBJ1-2|TRBV28|16|hyperexpanded|-
TGTGCCAGCGGCTTATATCCCTTGGACCTTAACTATGGCTACACCTTC
CASGLYPLDLNYGYTF
>TRBJ1-5|TRBV7-2|15|-|-
TGTGCCAGCAGCTTAAACCTCGGAGGTGATCAGCCCCAGCATTTT
CASSLNLGGDQPQHF
>TRBJ2-1|TRBV6-5|16|-|TRBD2
TGTGCCAGCAGTTACTCTCCTAGCGGGAGCCACAATGAGCAGTTCTTC
CASSYSPSGSHNEQFF
>TRBJ2-7|TRBV27|15|-|-
TGTGCCAGCAGCCCAGAAGGCAGGCTGTCCTACGAGCAGTACTTC
CASSPEGRLSYEQYF
>TRBJ1-2|TRBV7-3|16|-|-
TGCGCCAGCAGCCAAGATCCCCCAGACTTGGACTATGGCTACACCTTC
CASSQDPPDLDYGYTF
>TRBJ1-5|TRBV6-5|13|-|-
TGTGCCAGCGGGCCAGAGGCTACTGGGCCCCAGCATTTT
CASGPEATGPQHF
>TRBJ2-7|TRBV19|14|-|-
TGTGCCAGTAGTTTGTCCTCGGGGGCGGACGAGCAGTACTTC
CASSLSSGADEQYF
>TRBJ1-4|TRBV5-1|14|-|TRBD1
TGCGCCAGCAGCTTAGGACAGGGTAATGAAAAACTGTTTTTT
CASSLGQGNEKLFF
>TRBJ2-1|TRBV7-9|15|few|-
TGTGCCAGCAGGACCGGGACTGTGATGGACAATGAGCAGTTCTTC
CASRTGTVMDNEQFF
>TRBJ1-5|TRBV7-2|15|-|-
TGTGCCAGCAGCTCGGAGGGCTATAGCAATCAGCCCCAGCATTTT
CASSSEGYSNQPQHF
>TRBJ1-4|TRBV30|15|once|-
TGTGCCTGGAGGGGGGGGACATTCAAACCCGAAAAACTGTTTTTT
CAWRGGTFKPEKLFF
>TRBJ2-3|TRBV5-4|15|-|TRBD2
TGTGCCAGCAGCTTGCTGGGCGGGGGAACAGATACGCAGTATTTT
CASSLLGGGTDTQYF
>TRBJ1-1|TRBV6-5|11|-|-
TGTGCCAGCACCGACCACACTGAAGCTTTCTTT
CASTDHTEAFF
>TRBJ1-1|TRBV16|14|-|TRBD1
TGTGCCAGCAGCCAAGGCAGGGGGGACGCTGAAGCTTTCTTT
CASSQGRGDAEAFF
>TRBJ2-3|TRBV27|17|-|-
TGTGCCAGCAGTTTCCGGGGTGGTCGAGACAGCACAGATACGCAGTATTTT
CASSFRGGRDSTDTQYF
>TRBJ1-1|TRBV29-1|14|-|TRBD1
TGCAGCGTGGTGGACAGGGGTCGGGACACTGAAGCTTTCTTT
CSVVDRGRDTEAFF
>TRBJ2-7|TRBV28|14|-|-
TGTGCCAGCAGGTCCCCTAGGCAAGCCTACGAGCAGTACTTC
CASRSPRQAYEQYF
>TRBJ2-2|TRBV11-3|13|-|-
TGTGCCAGCAGCTTAGAATCAAGTTCCAAGCTGTTTTTT
CASSLESSSKLFF
>TRBJ2-1|TRBV7-7|15|-|TRBD1
TGTGCTAGCAGCCCGGGACAGCTCTCCTACAATGAGCAGTTCTTC
CASSPGQLSYNEQFF
>TRBJ2-7|TRBV11-2|17|-|-
TGTGCCAGCAGTCAAGGACAGGGAGCGGGAGACCCCTACGAGCAGTACTTC
CASSQGQGAGDPYEQYF
>TRBJ2-7|TRBV6-5|13|-|TRBD1
TGTGCCAGCAGTTACGGGACAGGGGGCGAGCAGTACTTC
CASSYGTGGEQYF